This passage covers 30 T cell receptor beta chains from one sample sequenced in a study of blood T cell repertoires in COVID-19. This table comes from immunoSEQ multiplex PCR, and its TCRdb copy is limited to in-frame clones, with some not included. The table lists about 71,000 clones, roughly 80% of them singletons. Sequenced input: peripheral blood. Receptor source: an elderly woman with acute or convalescent COVID-19.

The chain recombines TRBV15 with TRBJ1-5; a possible D gene is TRBD1 (5 bases). Per the germline V gene, CDR1 is LNHNV and CDR2 is YYDKDF (reference sequence). The CDR3 extends over 13 amino acids. Trimming removed 0 bases from V and 13 bases from J, with 13 bases in between. The chain's CDR3 is CATSRDGGERQHF. CDR3 nucleotides: TGTGCCACCAGCAGAGATGGAGGGGAACGTCAGCATTTT.

The V call is TRBV24-1, the J call TRBJ1-2; D unclear. CDR3 length: 12 amino acids. Trimming left V 5 bases short and J 4 bases short, with 7 bases between. Germline values: CDR1 KGHDR, CDR2 SFDVKD. CDR3 amino acids: CATSALGYGYTF. The CDR3 DNA sequence: TGTGCCACCAGTGCCCTCGGCTATGGCTACACCTTC.

V usage is TRBV29-1 and J usage is TRBJ2-7; 10 bases agree with TRBD1. This CDR3 region has 13 residues. The V segment lost 7 bases and the J segment 5 bases; nucleotides outside the gene matches: 8. Germline V CDR1 and CDR2: SQVTM, ANQGSEA. The CDR3 DNA reads as TGCAGCGCCGCCCGGGACAGGGGTAACGAGCAGTACTTC. Its protein is CSAARDRGNEQYF.

The rearrangement joins TRBV5-5 to TRBJ2-4; 7 bases map to TRBD2. CDR1 and CDR2 (germline): SGHKS, YYEKEE (reference sequence). The V and J ends lost 0 bases and 5 bases, in that order; junction bases with no gene match: 5. The CDR3 runs 15 residues. CDR3 residues: CASSLGGRAQNIQYF. DNA for the CDR3: TGTGCCAGCAGCTTGGGAGGGAGGGCCCAAAACATTCAGTACTTC.

The chain has TRBV5-4 and TRBJ2-5, with D possibly TRBD1 on 5 matching bases. This CDR3 is built from 14 residues. Trimming cost V 1 base and J 2 bases, with 9 bases left between them. The germline CDR1 and CDR2 sequences are SGHNT and YYREEE (reference sequence). In nucleotides, the CDR3 is TGTGCCAGCAGCTTGCAGGGCCGACAAGAGACCCAGTACTTC. As protein: CASSLQGRQETQYF.

The V call is TRBV19, the J call TRBJ2-7; 12 positions match TRBD1. The CDR3 spans 15 residues. Germline V CDR1 and CDR2: LNHDA, SQIVND (reference sequence). J gave up 5 bases and V 4 bases, and 6 bases lay outside the gene matches. The CDR3 nucleotides are TGTGCCAGTAGTAAGGGACAGGGGGCAAAAGACGAGCAGTACTTC. Translated: CASSKGQGAKDEQYF. The whole variable domain, filled in from reference TRBV19 and TRBJ2-7, reads DGGITQSPKYLFRKEGQNVTLSCEQNLNHDAMYWYRQDPGQGLRLIYYSQIVNDFQKGDIAEGYSVSREKKESFPLTVTSAQKNPTAFYLCASSKGQGAKDEQYFGPGTRLTVT.

This clone has only a few counts. The chain combines TRBV10-3 with TRBJ1-2; D unresolved. The CDR3 length is 16 residues. Germline V gives CDR1 ENHRY, CDR2 SYGVKD. Trimming cost V 0 bases and J 1 base, with 12 bases left between them. CDR3 bases: TGTGCCATCAGTGAGTCTTCGGTCAAGTTTAACTATGGCTACACCTTC. This translates into CAISESSVKFNYGYTF.

The CDR3 loop is CATSDIWGAGANVLTF. CDR3 nucleotides: TGTGCCACCAGTGACATATGGGGGGCTGGGGCCAACGTCCTGACTTTC. This sequence joins TRBV24-1 and TRBJ2-6; perhaps TRBD2 as D (6 bases). CDR3 length: 16 residues. Germline values: CDR1 KGHDR, CDR2 SFDVKD. Between the trimmed V and J ends, which lost 4 bases and 2 bases, there was a span of 11 bases.

This clone was observed a single time. The J gene is TRBJ1-1, the V gene TRBV30; D perhaps matches TRBD1 (6 bases). V was clipped by 2 bases and J by 5 bases, with 27 bases between them. CDR3 length: 18 residues. The germline V gene has CDR1 GTSNPN and CDR2 SVGIG (reference sequence). CDR3 sequence reads: CAWSPHQGSPTRRTEAFF. The DNA of the CDR3 is TGTGCCTGGAGTCCCCATCAGGGGTCTCCGACCAGGAGAACTGAAGCTTTCTTT.

This clone was counted between two and nine times. The chain combines TRBV6-2 or TRBV6-3 with TRBJ2-1; D possibly corresponds to TRBD1 (7 bases). Between the trimmed V and J ends, which lost 2 bases and 4 bases, there was a span of 12 bases. Looked up from germline, CDR1 is MNHEY and CDR2 is SVGEGT. This CDR3 contains 15 residues. CDR3 in DNA: TGTGCCAGCAGTTACAGGGCAGGGGGGTACAATGAGCAGTTCTTC. Protein: CASSYRAGGYNEQFF.

This clone was counted between two and nine times. This sequence joins TRBV7-2 and TRBJ1-2; D possibly corresponds to TRBD1 (5 bases). The CDR3 loop spans 16 amino acids. V lost 1 base, J lost 1 base, and 13 bases lay in between. Germline CDR1 and CDR2: SGHTA and FQGNSA. CDR3 sequence (DNA): TGTGCCAGCAGCTTAGTTGGGGCTTACAATAACTATGGCTACACCTTC. Encoded protein: CASSLVGAYNNYGYTF.

The chain uses TRBV5-1 and TRBJ2-5; D gene ambiguous. Germline V gene lookup returns CDR1 SGHRS and CDR2 YFSETQ. Trimming took off 0 bases at V and 4 bases at J, with 10 bases between the two ends. The CDR3 has 14 amino acids. In DNA form, the CDR3 reads TGCGCCAGCAGCTTGGGGTCCCTCGGAGAGACCCAGTACTTC. It translates to CASSLGSLGETQYF.

This clone was counted a few times. V usage is TRBV10-2 and J usage is TRBJ2-7; D possibly corresponds to TRBD1 (7 bases). The CDR3 has 20 amino acids. The V gene's germline CDR1 is WSHSY and CDR2 SAAADI. Between the trimmed V and J ends, which lost 4 bases and 3 bases, there was a span of 31 bases. CDR3 region: CASSAPPGQRSRRRDYEQYF. CDR3 DNA: TGCGCCAGCAGTGCACCACCGGGACAGCGCTCGAGGAGGAGGGACTACGAGCAGTACTTC.

The rearrangement joins TRBV10-3 to TRBJ1-1, with 8 bases aligning to TRBD1. With 8 bases clipped from V and 4 bases from J, the junction kept 9 bases outside the gene matches. This CDR3 is built from 14 residues. Germline values: CDR1 ENHRY, CDR2 SYGVKD. CDR3 residues: CAIRQGRMVTEAFF. The CDR3 DNA reads TGTGCCATCCGACAGGGGCGGATGGTCACTGAAGCTTTCTTT.

This clone occurred a few times. This rearrangement joins TRBV16 to TRBJ2-7, with D unclear. There are 14 residues in the CDR3. Germline lookup yields CDR1 KGHSY and CDR2 FQNENV. Trimming shortened V by 0 bases and J by 1 base, and 7 bases separated the two germline ends. This CDR3 reads CASSQSAASYEQYF. In DNA form, the CDR3 reads TGTGCCAGCAGCCAATCCGCAGCGTCCTACGAGCAGTACTTC.

V and J are TRBV7-9 and TRBJ2-3; D may be TRBD1 (5 bases). This CDR3 region has 15 residues. Germline-derived CDR1 and CDR2 are SEHNR and FQNEAQ (reference sequence). Deletions cut 3 bases from V and 3 bases from J, with 13 bases between. The CDR3: CASSFRNTGTDTQYF. The CDR3, as DNA: TGTGCCAGCAGCTTCCGCAATACAGGAACAGATACGCAGTATTTT. The full variable domain, completed using reference TRBV7-9 and TRBJ2-3, is DTGVSQNPRHKITKRGQNVTFRCDPISEHNRLYWYRQTLGQGPEFLTYFQNEAQLEKSRLLSDRFSAERPKGSFSTLEIQRTEQGDSAMYLCASSFRNTGTDTQYFGPGTRLTVL.

This chain links TRBV28 with TRBJ2-5, with a weak D call TRBD1 (6 bases). Germline V CDR1 and CDR2: MDHEN, SYDVKM. V lost 5 bases to trimming and J lost 5 bases, with 18 bases between them. The CDR3 loop spans 15 amino acids. This CDR3 is CASSGVEGEYETQYF. CDR3 sequence (DNA): TGTGCCAGCAGTGGGGTCGAGGGGGAGTACGAGACCCAGTACTTC.

The chain couples TRBV7-2 to TRBJ2-7, with a tentative D call TRBD2 (5 bases). This CDR3 comprises 15 residues. V shed 1 base and J shed 0 bases, with 10 bases lying between them. Germline CDR1 and CDR2: SGHTA and FQGNSA. CDR3 amino acids: CASSLVSGNSYEQYF. DNA for the CDR3: TGTGCCAGCAGCTTAGTCAGCGGAAACTCCTACGAGCAGTACTTC.

The V gene is TRBV3-1 (or the pseudogene TRBV3-2), the J gene TRBJ2-1; tentative D call: TRBD2 (5 bases). V gave up 0 bases and J gave up 1 base, with 7 bases separating them. Germline V CDR1 and CDR2: LGHDT, YNNKEL (reference sequence). This CDR3 comprises 15 residues. For the CDR3, the DNA is TGTGCCAGCAGCCAAGAGGCGGGTTCCTACAATGAGCAGTTCTTC. Translation: CASSQEAGSYNEQFF.

This chain joins TRBV5-1 and TRBJ2-7, with 8 bases aligning to TRBD1. Germline values: CDR1 SGHRS, CDR2 YFSETQ. The J segment lost 0 bases and the V segment lost 2 bases, leaving 1 base of the junction unmatched. The CDR3 loop spans 14 amino acids. CDR3 in DNA: TGCGCCAGCAGCTTCGGGACAGGCTCCTACGAGCAGTACTTC. It is translated as CASSFGTGSYEQYF.

The chain combines TRBV3-1 (or the pseudogene TRBV3-2) with TRBJ2-6, with TRBD2 matching over 10 bases. The V and J ends lost 1 base and 2 bases, in that order; junction bases with no gene match: 8. This CDR3 comprises 19 residues. Looked up from germline, CDR1 is LGHDT and CDR2 is YNNKEL (reference sequence). Written as DNA, the CDR3 is TGTGCCAGCAGCCAAGTACCCAGCGGGAGGGCCGCTGGGGCCAACGTCCTGACTTTC. It is translated as CASSQVPSGRAAGANVLTF.

The chain joins TRBV9 to TRBJ2-2; a possible D gene is TRBD2 (7 bases). The ends were cut back, 6 bases at V and 4 bases at J, with 13 bases in the middle. This CDR3 spans 14 amino acids. Germline CDR1 SGDLS, CDR2 YYNGEE. CDR3 nucleotides: TGTGCCAGCACCCGGGGGGCACGCACCGGGGAGCTGTTTTTT. Translating gives CASTRGARTGELFF.

This sequence joins TRBV4-3 and TRBJ2-3, with 9 bases aligning to TRBD2. The CDR3 has 18 amino acids. The trim removed 3 bases at V and 4 bases at J, leaving 14 bases unmatched. Per the germline V gene, CDR1 is LGHNA and CDR2 is YSLEER. The CDR3 loop is CASSQRSRAGGPPDTQYF. The CDR3 nucleotides read TGCGCCAGCAGCCAGAGGAGCCGAGCGGGAGGCCCTCCAGATACGCAGTATTTT.

V and J are TRBV19 and TRBJ2-7, with 7 bases identical to TRBD2. Germline assignment: CDR1 LNHDA and CDR2 SQIVND (reference sequence). V was pared by 1 base and J by 4 bases, with 1 base of the junction left unmatched. The CDR3 totals 13 residues. The CDR3 coding sequence is TGTGCCAGTAGTATAGCACTAGCGTACGAGCAGTACTTC. Its protein product is CASSIALAYEQYF.

The chain carries TRBV24-1 and TRBJ1-5, with 8 nucleotides matching TRBD1. V lost 7 bases and J lost 7; bases outside the gene matches: 8. This CDR3 has 14 amino acids. CDR1 is KGHDR and CDR2 is SFDVKD in the germline V gene. This chain's CDR3 is CATSPTGGGQPQHF. CDR3 nucleotide sequence: TGTGCCACCAGCCCTACAGGGGGTGGCCAGCCCCAGCATTTT.

The chain employs TRBV5-1 and TRBJ1-1, with TRBD1 matching over 7 bases. Germline CDR1 and CDR2: SGHRS and YFSETQ. The ends lost 4 bases at V and 3 bases at J; junction bases unmatched: 12. This CDR3 has 16 amino acids. CDR3 in amino acids: CASSPETGQFYTEAFF. The CDR3 bases are TGCGCCAGCAGCCCTGAGACAGGGCAGTTTTACACTGAAGCTTTCTTT.

The chain couples TRBV30 to TRBJ1-1, with D hard to call. The CDR3 consists of 12 residues. Germline V gives CDR1 GTSNPN, CDR2 SVGIG (reference sequence). Trimming cost V 5 bases and J 5 bases, with 12 bases left between them. The CDR3 is CAWGDRETEAFF. CDR3 coding DNA: TGTGCCTGGGGAGATCGTGAGACTGAAGCTTTCTTT.

Here the CDR3 reads CASSLQSGQQYF. The CDR3 DNA follows: TGTGCCAGCAGTTTACAGAGCGGGCAGCAGTACTTC. The chain has TRBV12-3 or TRBV12-4 and TRBJ2-7; D is possibly TRBD2 (6 bases). The V end lost 2 bases, the J end lost 8 bases, and 10 bases lay between the germline ends. This CDR3 has 12 amino acids.

The chain has TRBV6-5 and TRBJ1-4; no clear D. The CDR3 runs 13 residues. Germline V gene data show CDR1 as MNHEY and CDR2 as SVGAGI. V was pared by 5 bases and J by 4 bases, with 8 bases between. CDR3 sequence reads: CASSRGLNEKLFF. DNA for the CDR3: TGTGCCAGCAGTCGTGGCCTTAATGAAAAACTGTTTTTT.

The J gene is TRBJ1-1, the V gene TRBV4-1, with D maybe TRBD1 (6 bases). Deletions cut 2 bases from V and 7 bases from J, with 17 bases between. Germline loops: CDR1 MGHRA, CDR2 YSYEKL. The CDR3 loop spans 15 amino acids. CDR3: CASSQFAVGGLEAFF. Written as DNA, the CDR3 is TGCGCCAGCAGCCAATTCGCGGTGGGGGGGCTTGAAGCTTTCTTT.